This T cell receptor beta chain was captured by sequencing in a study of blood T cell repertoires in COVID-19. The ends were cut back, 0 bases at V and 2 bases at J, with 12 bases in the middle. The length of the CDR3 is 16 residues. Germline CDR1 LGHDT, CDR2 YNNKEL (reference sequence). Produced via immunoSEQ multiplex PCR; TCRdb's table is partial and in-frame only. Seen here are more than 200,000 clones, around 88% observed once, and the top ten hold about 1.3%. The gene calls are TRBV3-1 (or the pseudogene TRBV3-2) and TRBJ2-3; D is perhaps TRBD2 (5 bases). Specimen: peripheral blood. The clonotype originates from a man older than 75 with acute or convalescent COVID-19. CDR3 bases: TGTGCCAGCAGCCAAGATTCCGGGATTGTCACAGATACGCAGTATTTT. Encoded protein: CASSQDSGIVTDTQYF.